The rows below give T cell receptor beta chains drawn from one sample of a study of neoadjuvant anti-PD-1 for oral cavity cancer. Sequenced by immunoSEQ multiplex PCR; TCRdb stores in-frame clones only, minus some. The table includes approximately 68,000 clones, 86% detected once. The sample in question was PBMCs, obtained after nivolumab (anti-PD-1) treatment. The receptors come from a person aged 35-79 years with oral cavity squamous cell carcinoma. Each CDR3 is given with its conserved first and last residue. D genes are given only for firm matches. Clone size, where shown, is once, few, many, or a class for clones that have expanded.

V: TRBV4-1
D: TRBD2
J: TRBJ2-3
size: NA
DNA: TGCGCCAGCAGCCAGTTACTAGCGACAAGCACAGATACGCAGTATTTT
CDR3: CASSQLLATSTDTQYF

V: TRBV19
D: NA
J: TRBJ2-2
size: NA
DNA: TGTGCCAGTAGTTTTCCCGGCGTCCGGACGGGGACCGGGGAGCTGTTTTTT
CDR3: CASSFPGVRTGTGELFF

V: TRBV6-4
D: NA
J: TRBJ1-5
size: NA
DNA: TGTGCCAGCAGCGGGGGAATCAATCAGCCCCAGCATTTT
CDR3: CASSGGINQPQHF

V: TRBV9
D: TRBD1
J: TRBJ1-1
size: few
DNA: TGTGCCAGCAGCCTTTTACAGGGGGCGAGCACTGAAGCTTTCTTT
CDR3: CASSLLQGASTEAFF

V: TRBV7-9
D: NA
J: TRBJ1-1
size: once
DNA: TGTGCCAGCAGCTTAGCGCTCGGGGGGGAGAACACTGAAGCTTTCTTT
CDR3: CASSLALGGENTEAFF

V: TRBV15
D: TRBD2
J: TRBJ2-1
size: NA
DNA: TGTGCCACCAGCGTAATGACTAGCGGGATAGGCAATGAGCAGTTCTTC
CDR3: CATSVMTSGIGNEQFF

V: TRBV7-9
D: NA
J: TRBJ2-5
size: once
DNA: TGTGCCAGCAGCTTAGCTCCCGTGGGAGAGACCCAGTACTTC
CDR3: CASSLAPVGETQYF

V: TRBV7-9
D: NA
J: TRBJ2-5
size: NA
DNA: TGTGCCAGCGAGGGACTTCAAGAGACCCAGTACTTC
CDR3: CASEGLQETQYF

V: TRBV5-1
D: NA
J: TRBJ1-5
size: NA
DNA: TGCGCCAGCAGCCCTACAGGGAATCAGCCCCAGCATTTT
CDR3: CASSPTGNQPQHF

V: TRBV9
D: TRBD2
J: TRBJ2-7
size: NA
DNA: TGTGCCAGCAGCGCCTCGACTAGCGGCGCCTACGAGCAGTACTTC
CDR3: CASSASTSGAYEQYF

V: TRBV4-2
D: TRBD2
J: TRBJ2-3
size: NA
DNA: TGTGCCAGCAGCCAAGAGGGGGGGACTAGCGGATATACGCAGTATTTT
CDR3: CASSQEGGTSGYTQYF

V: TRBV6-1
D: NA
J: TRBJ2-7
size: NA
DNA: TGTGCCAGCAGTGACACCTCCTACGAGCAGTACTTC
CDR3: CASSDTSYEQYF

V: TRBV6-5
D: NA
J: TRBJ2-7
size: NA
DNA: TGTGCCAGCAGTTACTCCGGCCCTGGGGAGCAGTACTTC
CDR3: CASSYSGPGEQYF

V: TRBV5-1
D: NA
J: TRBJ2-1
size: NA
DNA: TGCGCCAGCAGCCGCCCGGAGATTGAGCAGTTCTTC
CDR3: CASSRPEIEQFF

V: TRBV5-8
D: NA
J: TRBJ2-7
size: NA
DNA: TGTGCCAGCAGCTTATACAGCGGCTACTCCTACGAGCAGTACTTC
CDR3: CASSLYSGYSYEQYF

V: TRBV29-1
D: NA
J: TRBJ2-7
size: NA
DNA: TGCAGCGTTGGGATGGACAGCCCCTACGAGCAGTACTTC
CDR3: CSVGMDSPYEQYF

V: TRBV7-2
D: NA
J: TRBJ2-1
size: NA
DNA: TGTGCCAGCAGCGCCCTTTACAATGAGCAGTTCTTC
CDR3: CASSALYNEQFF

V: TRBV11-2
D: NA
J: TRBJ2-7
size: NA
DNA: TGTGCCAGCAGCTTAGATAACCGGGGCGGATCGGAAGAGCAGTACTTC
CDR3: CASSLDNRGGSEEQYF

V: TRBV14
D: NA
J: TRBJ1-1
size: NA
DNA: TGTGCCAGCAGCCAAGAACCAGGGAGATACACTGAAGCTTTCTTT
CDR3: CASSQEPGRYTEAFF

V: TRBV27
D: NA
J: TRBJ1-1
size: NA
DNA: TGTGCCAGCAGTTTCGGCGGGCCACCGAGGGACACTGAAGCTTTCTTT
CDR3: CASSFGGPPRDTEAFF

V: TRBV30
D: NA
J: TRBJ1-2
size: NA
DNA: TGTGCCTGGAGTTCCCAGACAGCCTATGGCTACACCTTC
CDR3: CAWSSQTAYGYTF

V: TRBV27
D: NA
J: TRBJ1-2
size: NA
DNA: TGTGCCAGCAGTTCCCCGGACAGATCTAACTATGGCTACACCTTC
CDR3: CASSSPDRSNYGYTF

V: TRBV9
D: NA
J: TRBJ1-6
size: NA
DNA: TGTGCCAGCAGCTCCGACCCCCACAGGGAGGATTCACCCCTCCACTTT
CDR3: CASSSDPHREDSPLHF